Listed here are 13 T cell receptor beta chains from one sample, sequenced in a study of shared clonotypes between healthy human individuals. Libraries were prepared by immunoSEQ multiplex PCR; TCRdb keeps only in-frame clonotypes and omits some of them. The sample has about 560,000 clones; around 78% are singletons. Source material: PBMCs. The receptors originated from a woman in her thirties or forties in good health. Some clones in this sample may be carry-over from other donors' samples.

The chain couples TRBV5-4 to TRBJ2-1, with D perhaps TRBD1 (7 bases). The germline V and J ends were trimmed by 0 bases and 4 bases, with 14 bases remaining between them. The length of the CDR3 is 16 residues. CDR1 SGHNT and CDR2 YYREEE come from the germline V gene (reference sequence). The CDR3 region has the DNA TGTGCCAGCAGCTTGGGTTCACAGGGGAGGTACAATGAGCAGTTCTTC. Amino acids: CASSLGSQGRYNEQFF. Based on the CDR3 plus reference TRBV5-4 and TRBJ2-1, the full variable domain is ETGVTQSPTHLIKTRGQQVTLRCSSQSGHNTVSWYQQALGQGPQFIFQYYREEENGRGNFPPRFSGLQFPNYSSELNVNALELDDSALYLCASSLGSQGRYNEQFFGPGTRLTVL.

The chain combines TRBV10-2 with TRBJ2-5, with D perhaps matching TRBD1 or TRBD2 (6 bases each). Germline V gene lookup returns CDR1 WSHSY and CDR2 SAAADI. This CDR3 has 14 residues. V lost 6 bases to trimming and J lost 1 base, with 12 bases between them. CDR3 sequence: CASSPEGGQETQYF. For the CDR3, the DNA is TGCGCCAGCAGCCCAGAGGGGGGCCAAGAGACCCAGTACTTC.

V and J are TRBV7-2 and TRBJ2-5, with 8 positions matching TRBD1. The V gene end was trimmed by 5 bases and the J gene end by 2 bases; junction bases not matched to a gene: 4. The germline V gene has CDR1 SGHTA and CDR2 FQGNSA. The CDR3 runs to 14 residues. CDR3 DNA: TGTGCCAGCAGCCGGGACAGGACACAAGAGACCCAGTACTTC. The encoded protein is CASSRDRTQETQYF.

This clone was observed a handful of times. The CDR3 loop is CASSLVGGPNYGYTF. The CDR3 bases are TGCGCCAGCAGCTTGGTTGGAGGGCCGAACTATGGCTACACCTTC. The chain is built from TRBV5-1 and TRBJ1-2; D unclear. The V end was cut by 0 bases, the J end by 2 bases, with 11 bases between. The germline gives CDR1 SGHRS, CDR2 YFSETQ. The CDR3 runs to 15 residues. The variable domain in full, completed from reference TRBV5-1 and TRBJ1-2, reads KAGVTQTPRYLIKTRGQQVTLSCSPISGHRSVSWYQQTPGQGLQFLFEYFSETQRNKGNFPGRFSGRQFSNSRSEMNVSTLELGDSALYLCASSLVGGPNYGYTFGSGTRLTVV.

Concerning this clone itself: Other nucleotide sequences in the sample specify the same CDR3. V is TRBV7-2 and J is TRBJ2-1, with D perhaps TRBD2 (5 bases). CDR1 SGHTA and CDR2 FQGNSA come from the germline V gene. The V end was cut by 1 base, the J end by 3 bases, with 7 bases between. The CDR3 spans 14 residues. The CDR3 loop reads CASSLGTSYNEQFF. CDR3 nucleotides: TGTGCCAGCAGCTTAGGAACTAGCTACAATGAGCAGTTCTTC. The variable domain in full, with the rest retrieved from reference TRBV7-2 and TRBJ2-1, is GAGVSQSPSNKVTEKGKDVELRCDPISGHTALYWYRQSLGQGLEFLIYFQGNSAPDKSGLPSDRFSAERTGGSVSTLTIQRTQQEDSAVYLCASSLGTSYNEQFFGPGTRLTVL.

V and J are TRBV25-1 and TRBJ2-6; possibly TRBD1 for D (5 bases). V gave up 3 bases and J gave up 4 bases, with 10 bases separating them. Germline values: CDR1 MGHDK, CDR2 SYGVNS. The CDR3 is 15 residues long. This CDR3 reads CASSEQGRGANVLTF. The DNA of the CDR3 is TGTGCCAGCAGTGAGCAGGGCCGAGGGGCCAACGTCCTGACTTTC.

The gene calls are TRBV4-2 and TRBJ2-3, with D perhaps given as TRBD1 or TRBD2 (5 bases each). Between the trimmed V and J ends, which lost 0 bases and 6 bases, there was a span of 13 bases. This CDR3 has 15 amino acids. Germline loops: CDR1 LGHNA, CDR2 YNFKEQ. This CDR3 reads CASSQEGTQADTQYF. CDR3 nucleotides: TGTGCCAGCAGCCAAGAGGGGACCCAGGCGGATACGCAGTATTTT.

This clone was counted once. The rearrangement uses TRBV2 and TRBJ2-2, with D tentatively TRBD2 (6 bases). CDR1 and CDR2 from the germline V gene are SNHLY and FYNNEI. This CDR3 contains 16 residues. Trimming pared 7 bases from V and 0 bases from J, leaving 15 bases between. CDR3 coding DNA: TGTGCCAGCATTTTCGAGGCGGGGACGAACACCGGGGAGCTGTTTTTT. It codes for CASIFEAGTNTGELFF.

V gene TRBV28 combines with J gene TRBJ2-7; TRBD2 aligns across 7 bases. Looked up from germline, CDR1 is MDHEN and CDR2 is SYDVKM. This CDR3 contains 14 residues. Trimming took 6 bases from V and 4 from J; bases not matched to a gene: 9. The CDR3 coding sequence is TGTGCCAGCAGGGCCGCGGGAGATGGTTACGAGCAGTACTTC. Its translation: CASRAAGDGYEQYF.

J is TRBJ2-7 and V is TRBV29-1; D is possibly TRBD1 or TRBD2 (5 bases each). The V and J ends lost 7 bases and 5 bases respectively, with 12 bases between them. The CDR3 sequence is 11 residues long. Germline CDR1 and CDR2: SQVTM and ANQGSEA. DNA for the CDR3: TGCAGCGCCGGGGACCGCCACGAGCAGTACTTC. Translation gives CSAGDRHEQYF.

The V gene is TRBV30, the J gene TRBJ2-7; 7 nucleotides align to TRBD2. Germline V gene data show CDR1 as GTSNPN and CDR2 as SVGIG (reference sequence). The CDR3 runs 13 residues. The J segment lost 5 bases and the V segment lost 4 bases, leaving 8 bases of the junction unmatched. The CDR3 loop reads CAWTAGVSDEQYF. DNA for the CDR3: TGTGCCTGGACGGCGGGAGTAAGCGACGAGCAGTACTTC. Variable domain in full (rest from reference TRBV30 and TRBJ2-7): SQTIHQWPATLVQPVGSPLSLECTVEGTSNPNLYWYRQAAGRGLQLLFYSVGIGQISSEVPQNLSASRPQDRQFILSSKKLLLSDSGFYLCAWTAGVSDEQYFGPGTRLTVT.

On this clone itself: Being one base from a much bigger clone, this may be a read error. The chain is built from TRBV2 and TRBJ1-1; maybe TRBD1 (5 bases). Germline V CDR1 and CDR2: SNHLY, FYNNEI. The CDR3 consists of 13 residues. Trimming pared 6 bases from V and 1 base from J, leaving 9 bases between. The CDR3 DNA sequence: TGTGCCAGCAGCCCAGGACAGAACACTGAAGCTTTCTTT. Its translation: CASSPGQNTEAFF. The variable domain in full, with the rest retrieved from reference TRBV2 and TRBJ1-1, is EPEVTQTPSHQVTQMGQEVILRCVPISNHLYFYWYRQILGQKVEFLVSFYNNEISEKSEIFDDQFSVERPDGSNFTLKIRSTKLEDSAMYFCASSPGQNTEAFFGQGTRLTVV.

This clone was seen only a few times. The V gene is TRBV19, the J gene TRBJ2-2; 9 nucleotides match TRBD2. CDR3 length equals 16 residues. Per germline, CDR1 LNHDA and CDR2 SQIVND (reference sequence). The junction had 7 bases not matched to a gene; V was cut back by 3 bases and J by 5 bases. CDR3 protein: CASSIGSGRGTGELFF. CDR3 in DNA: TGTGCCAGTAGTATCGGTAGCGGGAGAGGAACCGGGGAGCTGTTTTTT. Based on the CDR3 plus reference TRBV19 and TRBJ2-2, the full variable domain is DGGITQSPKYLFRKEGQNVTLSCEQNLNHDAMYWYRQDPGQGLRLIYYSQIVNDFQKGDIAEGYSVSREKKESFPLTVTSAQKNPTAFYLCASSIGSGRGTGELFFGEGSRLTVL.